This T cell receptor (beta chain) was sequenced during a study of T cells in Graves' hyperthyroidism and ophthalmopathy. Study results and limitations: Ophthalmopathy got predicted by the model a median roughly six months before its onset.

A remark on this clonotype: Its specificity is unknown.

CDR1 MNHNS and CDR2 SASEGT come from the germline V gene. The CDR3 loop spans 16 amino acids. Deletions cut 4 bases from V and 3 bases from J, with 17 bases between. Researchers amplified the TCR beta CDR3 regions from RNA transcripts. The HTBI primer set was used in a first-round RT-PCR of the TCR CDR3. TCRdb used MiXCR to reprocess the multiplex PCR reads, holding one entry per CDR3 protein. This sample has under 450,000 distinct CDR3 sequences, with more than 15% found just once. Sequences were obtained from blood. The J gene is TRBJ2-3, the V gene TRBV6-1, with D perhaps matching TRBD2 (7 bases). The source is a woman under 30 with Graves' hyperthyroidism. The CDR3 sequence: CASSAQGGLVTDTQYF. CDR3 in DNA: TGTGCCAGCAGTGCACAGGGAGGACTAGTGACAGATACGCAGTATTTT.